The 23 T cell receptor beta chains below come from one sample, sequenced in a study of T-cell memory formation after mild COVID-19. TCRdb called the 5' RACE reads again in MiXCR, with one record for every CDR3 protein. The sample gives around 200,000 distinct CDR3 sequences, 9.5% of which show up once; 3% to 4% is in the top ten. Input material: PBMCs or a T cell subset sorted from them (not recorded which). Every receptor here comes from a man aged 18-30 years who had mild COVID-19 (a few samples of this study predate the infection). Cell type and time point are not known.

The chain is built from TRBV10-3 and TRBJ2-3; 8 positions match TRBD2. CDR1 is ENHRY and CDR2 is SYGVKD in the germline V gene. The ends lost 0 bases at V and 7 bases at J; junction bases unmatched: 6. The CDR3 covers 15 residues. CDR3: CAISESTSAVHTQYF. The CDR3 DNA sequence: TGTGCCATCAGTGAGTCGACTAGCGCAGTTCATACGCAGTATTTT.

This clonotype was picked up many times. The V and J genes are TRBV5-4 and TRBJ1-2; 8 positions match TRBD1. This CDR3 has 13 residues. J was trimmed by 4 bases and V by 2 bases; bases with no gene match: 1. Germline lookup yields CDR1 SGHNT and CDR2 YYREEE (reference sequence). The CDR3, as DNA: TGTGCCAGCAGCTTACAGGGGGGCTATGGCTACACCTTC. This sequence encodes CASSLQGGYGYTF. The variable domain in full, completed from reference TRBV5-4 and TRBJ1-2, reads ETGVTQSPTHLIKTRGQQVTLRCSSQSGHNTVSWYQQALGQGPQFIFQYYREEENGRGNFPPRFSGLQFPNYSSELNVNALELDDSALYLCASSLQGGYGYTFGSGTRLTVV.

This clonotype was detected only a few times. The chain is built from TRBV7-9 and TRBJ1-1; D not resolved. CDR1 and CDR2 from the germline V gene are SEHNR and FQNEAQ (reference sequence). Trimming took 5 bases from V and 7 from J, leaving 5 bases between them. The length of the CDR3 is 10 residues. The CDR3 loop reads CASSGNEAFF. In DNA, the CDR3 is TGTGCCAGCAGCGGTAATGAAGCTTTCTTT.

This clonotype was seen a few times. The chain employs TRBV7-2 and TRBJ1-1; D is ambiguous. Per the germline V gene, CDR1 is SGHTA and CDR2 is FQGNSA. V shed 1 base and J shed 5 bases, with 11 bases lying between them. The CDR3 totals 14 residues. Here the CDR3 DNA reads TGTGCCAGCAGCTTAGGTGGAGGGATGACTGAAGCTTTCTTT. Translating it yields CASSLGGGMTEAFF. The variable domain in full, completed from reference TRBV7-2 and TRBJ1-1, reads GAGVSQSPSNKVTEKGKDVELRCDPISGHTALYWYRQSLGQGLEFLIYFQGNSAPDKSGLPSDRFSAERTGGSVSTLTIQRTQQEDSAVYLCASSLGGGMTEAFFGQGTRLTVV.

This clonotype was observed many times. V usage is TRBV5-1 and J usage is TRBJ1-1; D is possibly TRBD1 (6 bases). The CDR3 contains 15 residues. V was pared by 3 bases and J by 2 bases, with 14 bases between. The germline gives CDR1 SGHRS, CDR2 YFSETQ. DNA of the CDR3: TGCGCCAGCAGCTCGGGGGGGCAGGGAAACACTGAAGCTTTCTTT. Its translation is CASSSGGQGNTEAFF.

This clonotype was detected a few times. This chain connects TRBV20-1 to TRBJ1-1; unclear D gene. Trimming took off 3 bases at V and 3 bases at J, with 5 bases between the two ends. The CDR3 runs to 11 residues. Germline V CDR1 and CDR2: DFQATT, SNEGSKA (reference sequence). CDR3 in DNA: TGCAGTGCTAGGGTAGACACTGAAGCTTTCTTT. Protein sequence: CSARVDTEAFF.

A single count supports this clonotype. This chain joins TRBV28 and TRBJ2-3; the D gene is possibly TRBD1 (6 bases). In germline, CDR1 is MDHEN, CDR2 SYDVKM. This CDR3 has 14 residues. V lost 7 bases and J 0 bases, leaving 11 bases between the germline ends. CDR3 in amino acids: CASIGGWSTDTQYF. The CDR3 nucleotides are TGTGCCAGCATAGGGGGATGGAGCACAGATACGCAGTATTTT. The full variable domain, with the rest looked up from reference TRBV28 and TRBJ2-3, is DVKVTQSSRYLVKRTGEKVFLECVQDMDHENMFWYRQDPGLGLRLIYFSYDVKMKEKGDIPEGYSVSREKKERFSLILESASTNQTSMYLCASIGGWSTDTQYFGPGTRLTVL.

This clonotype was seen a handful of times. The V gene is TRBV12-3 or TRBV12-4, the J gene TRBJ2-3, with unresolved D. V was trimmed by 0 bases and J by 6 bases, leaving 7 bases between them. The CDR3 consists of 13 residues. This CDR3 reads CASSLASEDTQYF. The CDR3 coding sequence is TGTGCCAGCAGTTTAGCCTCAGAGGATACGCAGTATTTT.

This clonotype was detected ten times or more. V gene TRBV7-9 combines with J gene TRBJ2-7; 10 bases are shared with TRBD1. The CDR3 runs to 14 residues. Trimming removed 3 bases from V and 4 bases from J; junction bases left unmatched: 3. Germline V gene lookup returns CDR1 SEHNR and CDR2 FQNEAQ (reference sequence). CDR3 DNA: TGTGCCAGCAGCTTGACAGGGGGCCGGTACGAGCAGTACTTC. Translated, it gives CASSLTGGRYEQYF.

The V gene is TRBV5-6, the J gene TRBJ2-1; 9 bases map to TRBD2. This CDR3 is 13 amino acids long. CDR1 and CDR2 (germline): SGHDT, YYEEEE. V lost 4 bases, J lost 12 bases, and 8 bases stayed unmatched. As DNA, the CDR3 is TGTGCCAGCAGCCCCGAGGGACTAGCAGGGCAGTTCTTC. Amino acids: CASSPEGLAGQFF.

The chain is built from TRBV5-1 and TRBJ2-1; 8 bases align to TRBD2. The CDR3 has 15 amino acids. V trimming: 0 bases; J trimming: 5 bases; junction bases outside the gene matches: 4. Germline lookup yields CDR1 SGHRS and CDR2 YFSETQ. The CDR3 DNA sequence: TGCGCCAGCAGCTTGGTTGTAGCGGGGAACAATGAGCAGTTCTTC. Translating gives CASSLVVAGNNEQFF.

The V gene is TRBV3-1, the J gene TRBJ1-1; no reliable D call. The CDR3 totals 14 residues. Germline V CDR1 and CDR2: LGHDT, YNNKEL (reference sequence). Trimming removed 2 bases at V and 5 bases at J, with 12 bases between. The CDR3 DNA is TGTGCCAGCAGCCAAATTGAGGGTCGGACTGAAGCTTTCTTT. Translation gives CASSQIEGRTEAFF.

This clonotype showed up just a few times. The chain is built from TRBV4-3 and TRBJ1-2, with 8 bases lining up with TRBD1. The CDR3 length is 16 residues. The ends lost 0 bases at V and 4 bases at J; junction bases unmatched: 7. Germline lookup yields CDR1 LGHNA and CDR2 YSLEER. The CDR3 DNA is TGCGCCAGCAGCCAAGAACCCTCAGGGGGCCCCTATGGCTACACCTTC. It codes for CASSQEPSGGPYGYTF.

The chain has TRBV4-1 and TRBJ1-4; 10 nucleotides align to TRBD1. In germline, CDR1 is MGHRA, CDR2 YSYEKL. This CDR3 spans 17 amino acids. The V segment lost 1 base and the J segment 6 bases; nucleotides outside the gene matches: 8. CDR3 nucleotides: TGCGCCAGCAGCCAAGTGACAGGGGGCGGCTTTTATGAAAAACTGTTTTTT. It specifies CASSQVTGGGFYEKLFF.

The chain links TRBV11-2 to TRBJ2-1; a weak D match, TRBD2 (5 bases). There are 15 residues in the CDR3. Trimming cost V 0 bases and J 15 bases, with 21 bases left between them. Germline-derived CDR1 and CDR2 are SGHAT and FQNNGV. The CDR3 DNA is TGTGCCAGCAGCTTAGATCGCCTAGCCGGAGACTCAAGGTTCTTC. Its translation: CASSLDRLAGDSRFF.

This clonotype occurred a few times. The chain joins TRBV4-3 to TRBJ2-3, with D uncertain. The CDR3 has 14 residues. V was cut by 0 bases and J by 4 bases, with 8 bases left in between. The germline V gene has CDR1 LGHNA and CDR2 YSLEER. CDR3: CASSQDVGSDTQYF. The CDR3 DNA reads as TGCGCCAGCAGCCAAGATGTGGGTTCAGATACGCAGTATTTT.

V usage is TRBV3-1 and J usage is TRBJ1-2; the match to TRBD1 covers 7 bases. There are 15 residues in the CDR3. CDR1 is LGHDT and CDR2 is YNNKEL in the germline V gene (reference sequence). With 2 bases clipped from V and 4 bases from J, the junction kept 7 bases outside the gene matches. CDR3 sequence: CASSQWDSPSYGYTF. The CDR3 DNA is TGTGCCAGCAGCCAATGGGACAGCCCCTCCTATGGCTACACCTTC.

This rearrangement joins TRBV7-9 to TRBJ2-5, with TRBD1 matching 9 bases. The junction had 7 bases not matched to a gene; V was cut back by 3 bases and J by 5 bases. This CDR3 is 15 amino acids long. From germline, CDR1 is SEHNR and CDR2 FQNEAQ (reference sequence). CDR3 region: CASSFGDRDMETQYF. Here the CDR3 DNA reads TGTGCCAGCAGCTTTGGGGACAGGGATATGGAGACCCAGTACTTC.

The chain recombines TRBV12-3 or TRBV12-4 with TRBJ2-1; a weak D match, TRBD1 (5 bases). The CDR3 is made up of 13 amino acids. Deletions cut 6 bases from V and 10 bases from J, with 16 bases between. The CDR3 coding sequence is TGTGCCAGCAGCCTCCTTTCGGACACCGAGCAGTTCTTC. Translating gives CASSLLSDTEQFF.

This chain joins TRBV19 and TRBJ2-3; weak D call: TRBD1 (5 bases). Germline CDR1 and CDR2: LNHDA and SQIVND (reference sequence). The length of the CDR3 is 12 residues. The V end was cut by 1 base, the J end by 7 bases, with 6 bases between. In DNA form, the CDR3 reads TGTGCCAGTAGTATAGGGGGCCATACGCAGTATTTT. This encodes CASSIGGHTQYF. Filled out from reference TRBV19 and TRBJ2-3, the complete variable domain reads DGGITQSPKYLFRKEGQNVTLSCEQNLNHDAMYWYRQDPGQGLRLIYYSQIVNDFQKGDIAEGYSVSREKKESFPLTVTSAQKNPTAFYLCASSIGGHTQYFGPGTRLTVL.

This chain links TRBV25-1 with TRBJ2-7, with D perhaps assigned TRBD1 or TRBD2 (5 bases each). This CDR3 has 13 amino acids. V lost 4 bases and J lost 2, with 9 bases in between. Looked up from germline, CDR1 is MGHDK and CDR2 is SYGVNS. The CDR3: CASSARGPYEQYF. CDR3 sequence (DNA): TGTGCCAGCAGTGCACGGGGCCCCTACGAGCAGTACTTC.

A few counts support this clonotype. The genes are TRBV5-1 and TRBJ2-3, with TRBD2 matching 8 bases. The CDR3 loop spans 15 amino acids. The J segment lost 6 bases and the V segment lost 4 bases, leaving 10 bases of the junction unmatched. In germline, CDR1 is SGHRS, CDR2 YFSETQ. Written as DNA, the CDR3 is TGCGCCAGCAGCCGGGAGGGGAGGACCCCCGATACGCAGTATTTT. Translation gives CASSREGRTPDTQYF.

The chain is built from TRBV11-2 and TRBJ2-1; the D is unclear. CDR3 size: 13 residues. Germline V lookup: CDR1 SGHAT, CDR2 FQNNGV. V lost 1 base to trimming and J lost 7 bases, with 8 bases between them. The CDR3 reads CASSLGRGNEQFF. The CDR3 DNA is TGTGCCAGCAGCTTAGGGCGCGGTAATGAGCAGTTCTTC.